This T cell receptor (beta chain) stems from a study of CD8 T cells in ankylosing spondylitis. Study-wide results and limits: Clones tied to disease were said to be significantly enriched in matched ankylosing spondylitis synovial fluid. Among TCR beta sequences, a motif of fewer than 10 highly homologous variants appeared characteristic of ankylosing spondylitis blood.

CDR1 and CDR2 from the germline V gene are SNHLY and FYNNEI. The CDR3 is 13 amino acids. V was shortened by 5 bases and J by 7 bases, with 15 bases between the two germline ends. The authors made TCR beta libraries by quantitative 5'-RACE with molecular barcodes. Using its own MiXCR run on the 5' RACE reads, TCRdb lists one record per CDR3 protein. The data hold around 340,000 distinct CDR3 sequences, with over 12% observed a single time. This clonotype occurred a few times. Its antigen remains unknown. The J gene is TRBJ2-7, the V gene TRBV2; D is undetermined. Sequenced material: blood, either unsorted or a sorted T cell fraction (not recorded which). The sequence came from a male donor with ankylosing spondylitis or in good health (not recorded which). CDR3 sequence reads: CASSPTHRAEQYF. As DNA, the CDR3 is TGTGCCAGCAGTCCAACCCACCGTGCGGAGCAGTACTTC.